The clone carrying this T cell receptor (beta chain) was observed a handful of times. The target antigen is unknown. This sample was taken from a study of radiotherapy plus CTLA-4 blockade in lung cancer. Overall study context: Objective responses occurred in 15% to 20% of patients; around 30% had disease control.

Generated by immunoSEQ multiplex PCR, the TCRdb table keeps only in-frame clones and is missing some. The sample holds approximately 30,000 clones; approximately 80% are singletons and the top ten take roughly 25%. Study-wide findings and caveats: An expansion of tumor-derived TCR clones occurred in blood after radiotherapy plus ipilimumab. Early blood T cell clone dynamics reportedly forecast response best, with interferon-beta.

V lost 2 bases to trimming and J lost 5 bases; unmatched junction nucleotides: 5. The CDR3 contains 15 residues. Germline CDR1 reads KGHSH; CDR2 reads LQKENI. People whose metastatic non-small-cell lung cancer was chemo-refractory got focal radiation along with CTLA-4 blockade by ipilimumab. This receptor was identified in a human donor with non-small cell lung cancer that progressed on radiotherapy plus ipilimumab. The chain joins TRBV18 to TRBJ2-2; 7 nucleotides agree with TRBD1. The input for sequencing was peripheral blood, taken from a patient treated with radiotherapy plus ipilimumab. The DNA of the CDR3 is TGTGCCAGCTCACCATCGACAGGGCGAACCGGGGAGCTGTTTTTT. Translating gives CASSPSTGRTGELFF.